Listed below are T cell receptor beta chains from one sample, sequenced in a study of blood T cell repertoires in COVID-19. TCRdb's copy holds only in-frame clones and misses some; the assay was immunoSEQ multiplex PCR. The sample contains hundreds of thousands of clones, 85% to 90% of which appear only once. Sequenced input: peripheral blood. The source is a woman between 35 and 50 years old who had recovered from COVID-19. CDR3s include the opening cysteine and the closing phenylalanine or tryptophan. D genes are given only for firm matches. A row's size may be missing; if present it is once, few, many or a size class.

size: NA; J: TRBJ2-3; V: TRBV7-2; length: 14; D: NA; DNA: TGTGCCAGCAGCCATACCCCTAACACAGATACGCAGTATTTT; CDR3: CASSHTPNTDTQYF
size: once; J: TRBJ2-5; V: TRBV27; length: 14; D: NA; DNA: TGTGCCAGCAGTTTAAAACGGGGGTGGGAGACCCAGTACTTC; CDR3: CASSLKRGWETQYF
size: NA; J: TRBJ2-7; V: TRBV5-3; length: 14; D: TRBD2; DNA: TGTGCCAGAAGCCGACTAGCGGGTGACTACGAGCAGTACTTC; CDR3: CARSRLAGDYEQYF
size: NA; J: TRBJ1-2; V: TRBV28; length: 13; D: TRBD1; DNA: TGTGCCAGCCAAGATTCAGGGGGAGGCGGCTACACCTTC; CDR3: CASQDSGGGGYTF
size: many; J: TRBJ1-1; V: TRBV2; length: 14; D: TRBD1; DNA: TGTGCCAGTTGCAACGAGGGGGCCGCCACTGAAGCTTTCTTT; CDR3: CASCNEGAATEAFF
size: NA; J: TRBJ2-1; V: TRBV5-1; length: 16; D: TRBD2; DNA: TGCGCCAGCAGCCCTCCCGAGCGGGGGGGCTACAATGAGCAGTTCTTC; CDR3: CASSPPERGGYNEQFF
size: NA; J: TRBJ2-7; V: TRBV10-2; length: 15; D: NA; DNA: TGCGCCAGCAGTGAGCCCCTCCGGGGCTCCTACGAGCAGTACTTC; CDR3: CASSEPLRGSYEQYF
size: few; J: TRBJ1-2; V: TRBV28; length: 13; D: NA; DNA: TGTGCCAGCAGCCCGGGGGGGATCTATGGCTACACCTTC; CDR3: CASSPGGIYGYTF
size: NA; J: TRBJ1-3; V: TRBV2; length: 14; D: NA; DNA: TGTGCCAGCTCTCCAGGACACTCTGGAAACACCATATATTTT; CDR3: CASSPGHSGNTIYF
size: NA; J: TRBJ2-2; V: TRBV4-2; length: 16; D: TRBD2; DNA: TGTGCCAGCAGCCAAGAGAGCGGGGGGGCCGGCGGGGAGCTGTTTTTT; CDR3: CASSQESGGAGGELFF
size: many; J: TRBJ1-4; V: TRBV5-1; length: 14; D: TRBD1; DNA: TGCGCCAGCAGCGCCAGGGGGGATAATGAAAAACTGTTTTTT; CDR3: CASSARGDNEKLFF
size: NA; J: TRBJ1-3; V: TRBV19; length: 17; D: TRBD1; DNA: TGTGCCAGTAGTATAGACGGGACAGGGGCCTCTGGAAACACCATATATTTT; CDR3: CASSIDGTGASGNTIYF
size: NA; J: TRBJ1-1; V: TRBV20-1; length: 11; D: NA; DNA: TGCAGTGCTGGTAAGGAGTCTGTAGCTTTCTTT; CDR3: CSAGKESVAFF
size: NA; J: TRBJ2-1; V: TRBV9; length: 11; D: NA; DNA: TGTGCCAGCAGCTCTTACGGTGAGCAGTTCTTC; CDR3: CASSSYGEQFF
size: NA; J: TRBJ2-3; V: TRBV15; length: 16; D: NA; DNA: TGTGCCACCAGCAGAGAAGGAGCGGTGTCCGCAGATACGCAGTATTTT; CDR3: CATSREGAVSADTQYF
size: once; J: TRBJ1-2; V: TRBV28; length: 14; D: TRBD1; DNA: TGTGCCAGCAGGGTCGGACAGGGGGCATCTGGCTACACCTTC; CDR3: CASRVGQGASGYTF
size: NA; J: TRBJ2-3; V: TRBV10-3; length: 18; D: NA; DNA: TGTGCCATCAGTGAGTCTGAAAGAAAGGGGGGGGTCACAGATACGCAGTATTTT; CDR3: CAISESERKGGVTDTQYF
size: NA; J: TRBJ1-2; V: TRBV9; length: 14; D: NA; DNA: TGTGCCAGCACCGTGGGGGACACGAACTATGGCTACACCTTC; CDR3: CASTVGDTNYGYTF
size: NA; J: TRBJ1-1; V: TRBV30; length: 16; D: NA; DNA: TGTGCCTGGAGTGTGGTTAACGGGAGGGGGGACACTGAAGCTTTCTTT; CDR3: CAWSVVNGRGDTEAFF
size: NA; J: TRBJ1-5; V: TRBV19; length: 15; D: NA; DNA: TGTGCCAGTAGTATGGCCTGGAGGAGCAATCAGCCCCAGCATTTT; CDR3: CASSMAWRSNQPQHF
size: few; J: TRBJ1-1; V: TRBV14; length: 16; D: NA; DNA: TGTGCCAGCAGCCAACCCTGGGGGGGTATGAACACTGAAGCTTTCTTT; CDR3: CASSQPWGGMNTEAFF
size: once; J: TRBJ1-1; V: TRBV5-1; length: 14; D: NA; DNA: TGCGCCAGCAGCCGCTCGGGGGTAAACACTGAAGCTTTCTTT; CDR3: CASSRSGVNTEAFF
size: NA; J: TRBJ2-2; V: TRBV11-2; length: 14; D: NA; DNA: TGTGCCAGCAGCTTAGGCGGGGCTGCCGGGGAGCTGTTTTTT; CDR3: CASSLGGAAGELFF
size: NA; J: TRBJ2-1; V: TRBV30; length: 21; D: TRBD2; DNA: TGTGCCTGGACCGGGGGGAGTGGGGCTAGGAATCCTGAAAGCTCCTACAATGAGCAGTTCTTC; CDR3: CAWTGGSGARNPESSYNEQFF
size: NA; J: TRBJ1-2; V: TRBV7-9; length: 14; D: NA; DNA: TGTGCCAGCAGCTTACCCCAGGCAAACTATGGCTACACCTTC; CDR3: CASSLPQANYGYTF
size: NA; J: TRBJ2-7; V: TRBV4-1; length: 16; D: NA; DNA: TGCGCCAGCAGCCACCCACAGGCCCTTAGGACCCACGAGCAGTACTTC; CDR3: CASSHPQALRTHEQYF
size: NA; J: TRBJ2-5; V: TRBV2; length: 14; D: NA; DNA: TGTGCCAGCAGCGGACCGGGACAACAAGAGACCCAGTACTTC; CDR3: CASSGPGQQETQYF
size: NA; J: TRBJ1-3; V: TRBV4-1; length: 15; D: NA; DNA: TGCGCCAGCAGCCCGCGGGCTGGGTCTGGAAACACCATATATTTT; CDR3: CASSPRAGSGNTIYF
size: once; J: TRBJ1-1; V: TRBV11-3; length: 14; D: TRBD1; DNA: TGTGCCAGCAGCCCGGGACAGGGTTCGACTGAAGCTTTCTTT; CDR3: CASSPGQGSTEAFF
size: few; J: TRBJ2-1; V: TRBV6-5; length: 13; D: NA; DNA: TGTGCCAGCAGGACGGGTCCCTACAATGAGCAGTTCTTC; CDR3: CASRTGPYNEQFF
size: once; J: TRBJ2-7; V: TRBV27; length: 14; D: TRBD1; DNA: TGTGCCAGCAGTTATAGGGACAGGGGCTACGAGCAGTACTTC; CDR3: CASSYRDRGYEQYF
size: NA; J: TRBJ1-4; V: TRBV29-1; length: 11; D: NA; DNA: TGCAGCGTCGGGGATAATGAAAAACTGTTTTTT; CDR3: CSVGDNEKLFF